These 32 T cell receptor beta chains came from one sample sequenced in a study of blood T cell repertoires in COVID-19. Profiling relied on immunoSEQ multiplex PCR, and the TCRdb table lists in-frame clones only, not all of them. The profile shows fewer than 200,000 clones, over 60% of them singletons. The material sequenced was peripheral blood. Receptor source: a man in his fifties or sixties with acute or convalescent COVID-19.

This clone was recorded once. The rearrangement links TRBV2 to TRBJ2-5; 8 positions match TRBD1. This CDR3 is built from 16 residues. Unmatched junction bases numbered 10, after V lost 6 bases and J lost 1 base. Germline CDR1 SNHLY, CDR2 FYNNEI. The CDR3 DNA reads TGTGCCAGCAGACCCGGACAGGGTCGTGGCCAAGAGACCCAGTACTTC. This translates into CASRPGQGRGQETQYF.

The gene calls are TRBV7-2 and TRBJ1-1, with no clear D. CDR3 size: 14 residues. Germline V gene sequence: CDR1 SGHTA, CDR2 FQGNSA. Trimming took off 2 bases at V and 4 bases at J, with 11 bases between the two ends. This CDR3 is CASSLWSGSTEAFF. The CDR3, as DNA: TGTGCCAGCAGCTTATGGAGCGGGTCCACTGAAGCTTTCTTT. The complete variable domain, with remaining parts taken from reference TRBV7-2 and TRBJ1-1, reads GAGVSQSPSNKVTEKGKDVELRCDPISGHTALYWYRQSLGQGLEFLIYFQGNSAPDKSGLPSDRFSAERTGGSVSTLTIQRTQQEDSAVYLCASSLWSGSTEAFFGQGTRLTVV.

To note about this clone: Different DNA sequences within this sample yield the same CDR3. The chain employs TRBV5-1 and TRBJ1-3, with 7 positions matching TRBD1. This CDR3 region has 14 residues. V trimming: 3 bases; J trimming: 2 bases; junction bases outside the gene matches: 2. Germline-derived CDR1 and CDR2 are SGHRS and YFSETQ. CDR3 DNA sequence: TGCGCCAGCAGCTCCGACAGGGCTGGAAACACCATATATTTT. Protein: CASSSDRAGNTIYF.

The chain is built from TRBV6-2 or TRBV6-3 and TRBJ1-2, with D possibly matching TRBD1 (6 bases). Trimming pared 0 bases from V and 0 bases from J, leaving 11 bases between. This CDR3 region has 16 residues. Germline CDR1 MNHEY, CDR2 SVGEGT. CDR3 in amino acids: CASSYSMDSANYGYTF. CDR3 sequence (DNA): TGTGCCAGCAGTTACTCCATGGACAGCGCTAACTATGGCTACACCTTC.

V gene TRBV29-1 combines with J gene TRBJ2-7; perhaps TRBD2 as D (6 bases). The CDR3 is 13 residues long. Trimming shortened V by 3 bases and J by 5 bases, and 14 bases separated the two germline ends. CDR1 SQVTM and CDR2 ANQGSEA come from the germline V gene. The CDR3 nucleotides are TGCAGCGTTGACCAGGGAGGTAGCCACGAGCAGTACTTC. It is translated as CSVDQGGSHEQYF.

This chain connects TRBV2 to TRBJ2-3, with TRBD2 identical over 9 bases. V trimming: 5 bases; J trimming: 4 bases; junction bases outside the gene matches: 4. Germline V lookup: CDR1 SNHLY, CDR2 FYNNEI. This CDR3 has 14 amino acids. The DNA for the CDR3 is TGTGCCAGCAGTTATAGCGGGGGCCCAGATACGCAGTATTTT. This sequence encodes CASSYSGGPDTQYF.

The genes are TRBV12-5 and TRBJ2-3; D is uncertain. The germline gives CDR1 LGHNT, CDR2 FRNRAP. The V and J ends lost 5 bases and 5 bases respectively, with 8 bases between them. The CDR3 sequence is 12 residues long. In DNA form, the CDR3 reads TGTGCTAGTGGTCCCTCGCGAGATACGCAGTATTTT. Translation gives CASGPSRDTQYF.

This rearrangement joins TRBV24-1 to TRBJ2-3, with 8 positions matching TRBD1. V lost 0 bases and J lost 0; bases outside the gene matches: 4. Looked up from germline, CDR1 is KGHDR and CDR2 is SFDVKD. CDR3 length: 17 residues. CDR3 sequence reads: CATSDLGGQDSTDTQYF. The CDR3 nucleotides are TGTGCCACCAGTGATTTGGGGGGACAGGACAGCACAGATACGCAGTATTTT.

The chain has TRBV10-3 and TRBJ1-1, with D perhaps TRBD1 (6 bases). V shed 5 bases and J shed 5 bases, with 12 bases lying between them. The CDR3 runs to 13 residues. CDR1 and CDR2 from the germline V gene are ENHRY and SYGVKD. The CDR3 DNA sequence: TGTGCCATCAGTAGCCTGGGGGCGACTGAAGCTTTCTTT. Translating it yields CAISSLGATEAFF.

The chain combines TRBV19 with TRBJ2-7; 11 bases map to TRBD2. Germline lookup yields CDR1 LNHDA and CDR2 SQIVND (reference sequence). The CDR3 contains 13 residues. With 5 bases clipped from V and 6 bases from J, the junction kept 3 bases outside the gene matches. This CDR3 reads CASSWGLAAEQYF. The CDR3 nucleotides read TGTGCCAGTAGTTGGGGACTAGCGGCCGAGCAGTACTTC. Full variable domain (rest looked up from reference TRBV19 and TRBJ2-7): DGGITQSPKYLFRKEGQNVTLSCEQNLNHDAMYWYRQDPGQGLRLIYYSQIVNDFQKGDIAEGYSVSREKKESFPLTVTSAQKNPTAFYLCASSWGLAAEQYFGPGTRLTVT.

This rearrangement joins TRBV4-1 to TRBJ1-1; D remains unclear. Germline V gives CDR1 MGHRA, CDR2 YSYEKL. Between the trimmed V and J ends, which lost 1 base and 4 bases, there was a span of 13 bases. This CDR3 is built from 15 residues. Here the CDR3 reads CASSQGAGSGTEAFF. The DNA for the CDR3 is TGCGCCAGCAGCCAAGGGGCGGGGTCGGGCACTGAAGCTTTCTTT.

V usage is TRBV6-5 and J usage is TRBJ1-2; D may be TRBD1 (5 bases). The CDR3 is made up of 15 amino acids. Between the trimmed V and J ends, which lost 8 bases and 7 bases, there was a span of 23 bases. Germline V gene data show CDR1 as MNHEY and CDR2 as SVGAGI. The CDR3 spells CASGTRAIALFGYTF. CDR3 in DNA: TGTGCCAGCGGAACCAGGGCTATCGCCCTCTTTGGCTACACCTTC.

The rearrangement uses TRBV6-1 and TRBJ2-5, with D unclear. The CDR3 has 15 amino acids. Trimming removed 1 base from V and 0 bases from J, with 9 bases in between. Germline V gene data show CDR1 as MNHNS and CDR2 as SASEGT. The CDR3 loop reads CASSEVMSYQETQYF. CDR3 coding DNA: TGTGCCAGCAGTGAAGTAATGTCGTACCAAGAGACCCAGTACTTC.

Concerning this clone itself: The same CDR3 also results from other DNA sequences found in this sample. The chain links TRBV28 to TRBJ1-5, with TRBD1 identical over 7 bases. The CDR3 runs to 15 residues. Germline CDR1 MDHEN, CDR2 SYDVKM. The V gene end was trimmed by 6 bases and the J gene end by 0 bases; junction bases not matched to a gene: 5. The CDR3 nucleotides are TGTGCCAGCAGCCCACGGACAGGTAGCAATCAGCCCCAGCATTTT. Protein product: CASSPRTGSNQPQHF.

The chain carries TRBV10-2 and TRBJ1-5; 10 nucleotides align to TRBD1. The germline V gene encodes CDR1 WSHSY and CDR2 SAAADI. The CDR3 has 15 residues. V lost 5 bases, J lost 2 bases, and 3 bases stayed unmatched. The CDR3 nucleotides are TGCGCCAGCAGTCCCGGGACAGGGGGCAATCAGCCCCAGCATTTT. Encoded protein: CASSPGTGGNQPQHF.

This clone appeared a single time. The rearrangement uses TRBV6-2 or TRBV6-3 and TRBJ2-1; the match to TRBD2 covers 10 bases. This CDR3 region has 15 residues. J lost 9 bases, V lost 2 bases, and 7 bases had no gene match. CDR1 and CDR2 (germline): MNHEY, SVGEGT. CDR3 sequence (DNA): TGTGCCAGCAGTTACCGAAGCGGGGGGGCCAGTGAGCAGTTCTTC. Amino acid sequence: CASSYRSGGASEQFF.

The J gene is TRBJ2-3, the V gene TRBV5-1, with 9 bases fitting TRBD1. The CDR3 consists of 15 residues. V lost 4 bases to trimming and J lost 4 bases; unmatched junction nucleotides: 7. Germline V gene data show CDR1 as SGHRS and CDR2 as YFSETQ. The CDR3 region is CASSGGQGLPDTQYF. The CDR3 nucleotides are TGCGCCAGCAGCGGGGGACAGGGTCTGCCAGATACGCAGTATTTT.

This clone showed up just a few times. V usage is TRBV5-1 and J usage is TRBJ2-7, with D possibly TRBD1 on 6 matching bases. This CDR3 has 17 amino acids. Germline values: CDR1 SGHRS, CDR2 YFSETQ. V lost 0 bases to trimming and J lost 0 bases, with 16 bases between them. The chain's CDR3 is CASSLEPTGPLSYEQYF. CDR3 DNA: TGCGCCAGCAGCTTGGAGCCGACAGGTCCCCTCTCCTACGAGCAGTACTTC. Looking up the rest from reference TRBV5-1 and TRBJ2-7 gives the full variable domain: KAGVTQTPRYLIKTRGQQVTLSCSPISGHRSVSWYQQTPGQGLQFLFEYFSETQRNKGNFPGRFSGRQFSNSRSEMNVSTLELGDSALYLCASSLEPTGPLSYEQYFGPGTRLTVT.

CDR3 bases: TGTGCCAGCAGCCAAAGTAGGGGGCCCGCCTACGAGCAGTACTTC. Translated: CASSQSRGPAYEQYF. This sequence joins TRBV6-5 and TRBJ2-7; 7 bases align to TRBD1. Trimming cost V 6 bases and J 2 bases; bases outside gene matches: 10. Germline V lookup: CDR1 MNHEY, CDR2 SVGAGI. The CDR3 is 15 residues long.

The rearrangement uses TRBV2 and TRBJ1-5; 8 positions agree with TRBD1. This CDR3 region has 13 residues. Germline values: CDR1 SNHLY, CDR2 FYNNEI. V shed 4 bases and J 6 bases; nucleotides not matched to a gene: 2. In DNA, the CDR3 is TGTGCCAGCAGTGTAACAGGGGGTCAGCCCCAGCATTTT. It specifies CASSVTGGQPQHF.

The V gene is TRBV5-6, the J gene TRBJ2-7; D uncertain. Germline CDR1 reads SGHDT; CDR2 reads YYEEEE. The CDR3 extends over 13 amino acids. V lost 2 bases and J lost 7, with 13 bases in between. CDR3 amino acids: CASSFMQDREQYF. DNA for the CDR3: TGTGCCAGCAGCTTTATGCAGGATCGGGAGCAGTACTTC.

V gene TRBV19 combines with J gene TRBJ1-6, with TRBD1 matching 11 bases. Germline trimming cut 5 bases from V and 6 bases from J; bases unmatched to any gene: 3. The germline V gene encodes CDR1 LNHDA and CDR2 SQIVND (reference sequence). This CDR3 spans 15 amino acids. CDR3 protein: CASSRGTGGNSPLHF. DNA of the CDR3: TGTGCCAGTAGTCGAGGGACAGGGGGTAATTCACCCCTCCACTTT. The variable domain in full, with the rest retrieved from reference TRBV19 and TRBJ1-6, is DGGITQSPKYLFRKEGQNVTLSCEQNLNHDAMYWYRQDPGQGLRLIYYSQIVNDFQKGDIAEGYSVSREKKESFPLTVTSAQKNPTAFYLCASSRGTGGNSPLHFGNGTRLTVT.

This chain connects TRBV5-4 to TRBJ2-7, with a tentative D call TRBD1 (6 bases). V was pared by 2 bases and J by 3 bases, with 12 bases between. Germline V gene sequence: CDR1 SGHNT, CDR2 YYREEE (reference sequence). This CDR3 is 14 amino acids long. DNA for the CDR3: TGTGCCAGCAGCTTCCAAGGGGGTCACTACGAGCAGTACTTC. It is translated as CASSFQGGHYEQYF. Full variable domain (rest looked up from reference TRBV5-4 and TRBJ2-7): ETGVTQSPTHLIKTRGQQVTLRCSSQSGHNTVSWYQQALGQGPQFIFQYYREEENGRGNFPPRFSGLQFPNYSSELNVNALELDDSALYLCASSFQGGHYEQYFGPGTRLTVT.

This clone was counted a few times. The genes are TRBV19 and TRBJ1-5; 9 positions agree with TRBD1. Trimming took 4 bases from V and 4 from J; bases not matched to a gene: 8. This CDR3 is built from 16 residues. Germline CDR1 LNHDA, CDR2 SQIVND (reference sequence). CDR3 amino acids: CASSKEIGQGNQPQHF. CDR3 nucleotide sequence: TGTGCCAGTAGTAAGGAAATTGGACAGGGGAATCAGCCCCAGCATTTT.

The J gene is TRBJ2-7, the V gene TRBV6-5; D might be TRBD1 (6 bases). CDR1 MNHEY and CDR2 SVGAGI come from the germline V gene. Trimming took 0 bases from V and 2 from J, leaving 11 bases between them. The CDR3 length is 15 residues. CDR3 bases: TGTGCCAGCAGTTACTCGCAGGGGACCCCCTACGAGCAGTACTTC. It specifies CASSYSQGTPYEQYF.

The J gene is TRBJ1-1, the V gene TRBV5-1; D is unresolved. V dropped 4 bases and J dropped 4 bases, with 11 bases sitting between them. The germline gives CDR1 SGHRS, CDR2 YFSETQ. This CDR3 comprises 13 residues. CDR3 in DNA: TGCGCCAGCAGCACTAGGGAGGGCACTGAAGCTTTCTTT. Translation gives CASSTREGTEAFF.

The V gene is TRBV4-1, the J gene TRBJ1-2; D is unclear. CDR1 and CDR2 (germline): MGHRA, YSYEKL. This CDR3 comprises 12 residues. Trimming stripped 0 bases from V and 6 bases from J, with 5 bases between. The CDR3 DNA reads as TGCGCCAGCAGCCAAGAATCGGATGGCTACACCTTC. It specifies CASSQESDGYTF.

The CDR3 is CASSSTGGHEQYF. CDR3 nucleotides: TGCGCCAGCAGCTCGACAGGGGGGCACGAGCAGTACTTC. The chain has TRBV5-1 and TRBJ2-7; 9 nucleotides align to TRBD1. Germline V lookup: CDR1 SGHRS, CDR2 YFSETQ. The CDR3 sequence is 13 residues long. V lost 3 bases, J lost 5 bases, and 3 bases stayed unmatched.

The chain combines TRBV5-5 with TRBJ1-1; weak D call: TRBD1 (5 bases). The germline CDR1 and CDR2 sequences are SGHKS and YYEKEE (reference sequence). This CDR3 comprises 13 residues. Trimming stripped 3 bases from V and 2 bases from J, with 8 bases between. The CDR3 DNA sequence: TGTGCCAGCAGCTGGGGCTTAAACACTGAAGCTTTCTTT. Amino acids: CASSWGLNTEAFF.

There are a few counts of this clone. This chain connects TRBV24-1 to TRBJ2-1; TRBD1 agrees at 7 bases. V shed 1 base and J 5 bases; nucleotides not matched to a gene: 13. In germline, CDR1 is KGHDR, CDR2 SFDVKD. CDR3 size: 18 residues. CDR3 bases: TGTGCCACCAGTGATTTCTCAACAGGGGAAGGGGTCGACAATGAGCAGTTCTTC. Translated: CATSDFSTGEGVDNEQFF.

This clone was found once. CDR3 protein: CASSRQAGLEAFF. The CDR3 DNA reads as TGTGCCAGCAGTCGACAGGCAGGACTTGAAGCTTTCTTT. This chain joins TRBV12-3 or TRBV12-4 and TRBJ1-1, with a weak D call TRBD1 (6 bases). The V end lost 5 bases, the J end lost 7 bases, and 14 bases lay between the germline ends. This CDR3 spans 13 amino acids.

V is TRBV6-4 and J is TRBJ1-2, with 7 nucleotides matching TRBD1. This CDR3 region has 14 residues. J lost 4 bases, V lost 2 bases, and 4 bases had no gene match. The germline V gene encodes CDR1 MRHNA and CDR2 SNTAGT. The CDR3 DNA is TGTGCCAGCAGTGACAGGGGGCACCTCTATGGCTACACCTTC. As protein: CASSDRGHLYGYTF.